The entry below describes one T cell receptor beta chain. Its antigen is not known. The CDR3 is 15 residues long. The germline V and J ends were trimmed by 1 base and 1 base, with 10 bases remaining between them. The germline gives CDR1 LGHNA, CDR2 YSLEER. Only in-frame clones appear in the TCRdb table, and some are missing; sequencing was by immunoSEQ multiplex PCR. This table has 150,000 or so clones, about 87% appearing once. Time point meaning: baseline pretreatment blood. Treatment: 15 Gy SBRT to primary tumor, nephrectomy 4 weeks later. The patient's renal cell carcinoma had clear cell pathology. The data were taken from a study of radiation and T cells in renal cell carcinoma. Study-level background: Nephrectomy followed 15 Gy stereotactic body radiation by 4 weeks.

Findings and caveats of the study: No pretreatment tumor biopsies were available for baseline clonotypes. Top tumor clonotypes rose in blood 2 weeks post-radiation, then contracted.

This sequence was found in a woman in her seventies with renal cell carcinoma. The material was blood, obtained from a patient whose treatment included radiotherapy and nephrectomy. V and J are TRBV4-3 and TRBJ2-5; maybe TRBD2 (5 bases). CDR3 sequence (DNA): TGCGCCAGCAGCCAAGCCGCGGGCTTCCAAGAGACCCAGTACTTC. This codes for CASSQAAGFQETQYF.